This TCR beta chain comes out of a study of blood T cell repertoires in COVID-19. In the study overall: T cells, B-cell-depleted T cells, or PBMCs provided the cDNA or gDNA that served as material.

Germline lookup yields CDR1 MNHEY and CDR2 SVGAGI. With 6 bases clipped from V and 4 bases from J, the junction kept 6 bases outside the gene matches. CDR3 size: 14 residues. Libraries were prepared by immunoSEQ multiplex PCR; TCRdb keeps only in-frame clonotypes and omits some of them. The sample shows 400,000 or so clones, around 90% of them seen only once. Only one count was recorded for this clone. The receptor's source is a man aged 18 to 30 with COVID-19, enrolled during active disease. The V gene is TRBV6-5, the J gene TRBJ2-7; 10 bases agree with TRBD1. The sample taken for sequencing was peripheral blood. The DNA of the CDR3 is TGTGCCAGCAGAACCGGGACAGGGGTGTACGAGCAGTACTTC. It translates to CASRTGTGVYEQYF.